The rows below give T cell receptor beta chains drawn from one sample of a study of graft-versus-host responses after intestinal transplantation. Clones were sequenced by immunoSEQ multiplex PCR, and TCRdb holds only the in-frame ones, with some missing. The table has about 97,000 clones, roughly 92% seen once. These TCRs are of unknown antigen specificity. Specimen: unstimulated CD8+ T cells sorted from spleen or lymph node cells, collected before transplant. The receptors come from a human donor who was the organ donor for an intestinal transplant. Each CDR3 is given without its conserved first and last residue.

TRBV4-2	TRBJ1-5	14	ASSRSRGGEGQPQH
TRBV6-5	TRBJ2-1	12	ASSYQFRHDEQF
TRBV7-6	TRBJ2-5	13	ASSLVPAGDETQY
TRBV28	TRBJ1-5	10	ASRDIVQPQH
TRBV5-1	TRBJ1-2	11	ASSPAQGYGYT
TRBV12-5	TRBJ2-1	15	ASGLAYPPSSYNEQF
TRBV5-1	TRBJ1-5	14	ASSFGTGGTDQPQH
TRBV18	TRBJ2-2	14	ASSPPPGGWTGELF
TRBV13	TRBJ2-7	14	ASMPPGGNPHPEQY
TRBV13	TRBJ2-1	14	ASSPTSSGYYNEQF
TRBV29-1	TRBJ2-7	12	SGMPGQIPGEQY
TRBV27	TRBJ2-3	14	ASSLRSGGAQDTQY
TRBV7-3	TRBJ2-7	13	ASSSHPGSSYEQY
TRBV11-2	TRBJ1-1	9	ASSPGTEAF
TRBV19	TRBJ2-1	10	ASSISSYEQF
TRBV11-3	TRBJ2-7	13	ASSSRQGPSYEQY
TRBV7-8	TRBJ2-7	14	ASSRSNGLAGYEQY
TRBV2	TRBJ1-2	10	ARDRGYYGYT
TRBV11-2	TRBJ2-7	12	ASSPRDRDGEQY
TRBV11-2	TRBJ2-1	11	ASSLGTYGEQF
TRBV11-2	TRBJ1-1	9	ASSLDRVAF
TRBV19	TRBJ1-1	13	ASSRTGRINTEAF
TRBV7-8	TRBJ2-3	15	ASSHKGQGASTDTQY
TRBV29-1	TRBJ2-1	13	SAGAGTSSYNEQF
TRBV9	TRBJ2-2	13	ASSHVAGNTGELF
TRBV29-1	TRBJ1-2	10	SVEDRLYGYT
TRBV7-6	TRBJ2-5	13	ASSSTRGDEETQY
TRBV4-1	TRBJ2-2	13	ASSSEALNTGELF
TRBV5-1	TRBJ2-7	13	ASSDGQGYNYEQY
TRBV13	TRBJ1-4	12	ASSFRDRREKLF
TRBV6-1	TRBJ1-1	9	ASLYNTEAF
TRBV28	TRBJ1-3	15	ASRSGLRGREGNTIY
TRBV7-9	TRBJ1-2	12	ASSLPGYPYGYT
TRBV4-2	TRBJ2-3	13	ASSTRGGKADTQY
TRBV30	TRBJ2-1	11	AWSVLAGNEQF
TRBV5-4	TRBJ2-1	17	ASSSGLAGGPISYNEQF
TRBV6-6	TRBJ2-1	14	ASTLGAGWVYNEQF
TRBV5-1	TRBJ1-4	11	ASNQGANEKLF
TRBV6-5	TRBJ2-7	11	ASSEGLVYEQY
TRBV6-6	TRBJ2-7	13	ASSYSWDRIYEQY
TRBV5-4	TRBJ2-7	12	ASSFWGSSYEQY
TRBV7-3	TRBJ1-2	14	ASSLGGGEADYGYT
TRBV11-2	TRBJ1-1	13	ASSLDSGKNTEAF
TRBV11-2	TRBJ2-1	13	ASSLSGPTYNEQF
TRBV5-4	TRBJ1-2	9	AILSVDGYT
TRBV10-2	TRBJ2-1	14	ASSTRTGGLGNEQF
TRBV4-1	TRBJ1-4	13	ASSQLGHRDERLF
TRBV5-4	TRBJ2-5	15	ASSLQKLAGGQETQY
TRBV4-2	TRBJ2-2	16	ASSQDPRGSLNTGELF
TRBV27	TRBJ2-1	10	ASSGLVGEQF
TRBV27	TRBJ2-1	15	ASTPGTGGPVYNEQF
TRBV5-4	TRBJ2-1	14	ASSLEGTGGPGEQF
TRBV5-6	TRBJ2-7	14	ASSQTGQVRKYEQY
TRBV13	TRBJ2-7	14	ASSLFGGQSGYEQY
TRBV7-6	TRBJ2-7	15	ASSLATLGTSSSEQY
TRBV7-3	TRBJ2-5	14	ASSPTYGGAQETQY
TRBV5-6	TRBJ2-7	11	ASSFEFEDEQY